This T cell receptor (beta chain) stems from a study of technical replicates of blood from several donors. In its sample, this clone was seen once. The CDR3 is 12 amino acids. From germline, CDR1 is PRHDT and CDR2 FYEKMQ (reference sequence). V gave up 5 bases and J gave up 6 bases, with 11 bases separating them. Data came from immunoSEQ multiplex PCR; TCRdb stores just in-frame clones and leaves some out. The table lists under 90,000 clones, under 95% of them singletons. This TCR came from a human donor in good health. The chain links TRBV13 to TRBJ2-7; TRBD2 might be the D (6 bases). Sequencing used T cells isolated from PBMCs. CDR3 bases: TGTGCCAGCAGCGGGGGAGGATTCGAGCAGTACTTC. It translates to CASSGGGFEQYF.